One and the same sample provided the 16 T cell receptor beta chains below, sequenced in a study of T cells in Graves' hyperthyroidism and ophthalmopathy. Regions amplified from RNA transcripts were the TCR beta CDR3 regions. With the HTBI primer set, the TCR CDR3 went through a first round of RT-PCR. TCRdb used MiXCR to reprocess the multiplex PCR reads, holding one entry per CDR3 protein. Altogether approximately 560,000 distinct CDR3 sequences are present, just over 45% being singletons, with the ten largest covering 8% to 8.5%. Sequencing used peripheral blood or thyroid tissue (not recorded which). The source is a woman aged 18 to 35 with Graves' hyperthyroidism.

This clonotype showed up just once. The chain is built from TRBV25-1 and TRBJ2-7; D might be TRBD2 (7 bases). The CDR3 extends over 17 amino acids. V dropped 4 bases and J dropped 0 bases, with 19 bases sitting between them. Germline loops: CDR1 MGHDK, CDR2 SYGVNS. For the CDR3, the DNA is TGTGCCAGCAGTGCTAGGGGGGGGAGGGCGGACTCCTACGAGCAGTACTTC. This codes for CASSARGGRADSYEQYF.

Only a few counts were recorded for this clonotype. The V call is TRBV19, the J call TRBJ1-5; D gene uncertain. Germline V gene data show CDR1 as LNHDA and CDR2 as SQIVND (reference sequence). The V end lost 6 bases, the J end lost 6 bases, and 15 bases lay between the germline ends. There are 14 residues in the CDR3. The CDR3 loop reads CASSPPVSGQPQHF. The CDR3 DNA sequence: TGTGCCAGTAGCCCTCCTGTCTCGGGTCAGCCCCAGCATTTT.

For this clonotype: Possible read error: a much larger clone is one base away. This CDR3 is CASSSWTDQETQYF. The CDR3 DNA follows: TGTGCCAGCAGCTCCTGGACAGACCAAGAGACCCAGTACTTC. The V call is TRBV7-9, the J call TRBJ2-5, with D maybe TRBD1 (6 bases). This CDR3 region has 14 residues. The ends were cut back, 4 bases at V and 0 bases at J, with 9 bases in the middle. Looked up from germline, CDR1 is SEHNR and CDR2 is FQNEAQ (reference sequence).

This clonotype was found a few times. The rearrangement joins TRBV12-3 or TRBV12-4 to TRBJ2-7, with 8 bases aligning to TRBD1. The V gene end was trimmed by 6 bases and the J gene end by 5 bases; junction bases not matched to a gene: 6. The CDR3 loop spans 13 amino acids. This CDR3 reads CASSLNRGNEQYF. In DNA, the CDR3 is TGTGCCAGCAGCTTAAACAGGGGGAACGAGCAGTACTTC.

The V call is TRBV25-1, the J call TRBJ2-7, with 8 bases identical to TRBD1. With 6 bases clipped from V and 2 bases from J, the junction kept 9 bases outside the gene matches. Germline lookup yields CDR1 MGHDK and CDR2 SYGVNS. This CDR3 has 15 amino acids. Here the CDR3 reads CASSLVGQGPYEQYF. For the CDR3, the DNA is TGTGCCAGCAGCTTAGTAGGACAGGGACCCTACGAGCAGTACTTC.

The V gene is TRBV29-1, the J gene TRBJ1-2; TRBD1 might be the D (5 bases). The germline gives CDR1 SQVTM, CDR2 ANQGSEA. The CDR3 length is 14 residues. Trimming pared 0 bases from V and 9 bases from J, leaving 17 bases between. DNA of the CDR3: TGCAGCGTTGAAGATCGGGGTAGGGGCGAAAGCTACACCTTC. Its protein product is CSVEDRGRGESYTF.

This clonotype appeared many times. V gene TRBV10-3 combines with J gene TRBJ2-7; D unresolved. Trimming took 8 bases from V and 0 from J, leaving 11 bases between them. CDR1 is ENHRY and CDR2 is SYGVKD in the germline V gene. The CDR3 runs to 13 residues. The DNA for the CDR3 is TGTGCCATCCACTCCCAGGACTCCTACGAGCAGTACTTC. It specifies CAIHSQDSYEQYF.

V usage is TRBV7-3 and J usage is TRBJ2-7; 10 bases are a match to TRBD2. The CDR3 sequence is 15 residues long. Losses at the gene ends were 6 bases for V and 4 bases for J; bases not matched to a gene: 9. Germline-derived CDR1 and CDR2 are SGHTA and FQGTGA. CDR3 in DNA: TGTGCCAGCAGTCTGACAGCGGGAGGGCCGTACGAGCAGTACTTC. Translating gives CASSLTAGGPYEQYF. The variable domain in full, completed from reference TRBV7-3 and TRBJ2-7, reads GAGVSQTPSNKVTEKGKYVELRCDPISGHTALYWYRQSLGQGPEFLIYFQGTGAADDSGLPNDRFFAVRPEGSVSTLKIQRTERGDSAVYLCASSLTAGGPYEQYFGPGTRLTVT.

Points on this clonotype: A much larger clone differs by one base, so this may be a read error. This chain's CDR3 is CATSGSGTDLYGYTF. The CDR3 coding sequence is TGTGCCACCAGTGGTTCCGGGACAGACCTCTATGGCTACACCTTC. The rearrangement uses TRBV24-1 and TRBJ1-2, with 7 bases identical to TRBD1. Trimming cost V 5 bases and J 4 bases; bases outside gene matches: 9. The CDR3 totals 15 residues. CDR1 KGHDR and CDR2 SFDVKD come from the germline V gene.

This chain joins TRBV5-1 and TRBJ2-4; D uncertain. The CDR3 length is 14 residues. Germline V gene data show CDR1 as SGHRS and CDR2 as YFSETQ. The V gene lost 2 bases and the J gene lost 0 bases, with 6 bases spanning the gap. CDR3 bases: TGCGCCAGCAGCTTCCGGTTAGCCAAAAACATTCAGTACTTC. Residues: CASSFRLAKNIQYF.

Details on this clonotype: This CDR3 fails to terminate in the conserved phenylalanine or tryptophan, so it likely reflects a read error. The chain links TRBV6-5 to TRBJ1-5, with 8 positions matching TRBD1. CDR1 MNHEY and CDR2 SVGAGI come from the germline V gene. The CDR3 is 16 residues long. Losses at the gene ends were 0 bases for V and 6 bases for J; bases not matched to a gene: 7. Here the CDR3 DNA reads TGTGCCAGCAGTTACTCGGTAGGACAGGGTGTTCAGCCCCAGCATCTT. Its translation: CASSYSVGQGVQPQHL.

V usage is TRBV20-1 and J usage is TRBJ2-7, with unresolved D. Trimming removed 6 bases at V and 5 bases at J, with 20 bases between. This CDR3 spans 14 amino acids. Germline V gene lookup returns CDR1 DFQATT and CDR2 SNEGSKA (reference sequence). The CDR3 DNA is TGCAGTGCCCCCAAGCTGGCAGATGTCGACGAGCAGTACTTC. It codes for CSAPKLADVDEQYF.

For this clonotype: This may be a read error, as it is one base from a much larger clone. V and J are TRBV10-3 and TRBJ1-3; D is undetermined. Trimming pared 3 bases from V and 0 bases from J, leaving 0 bases between. The germline gives CDR1 ENHRY, CDR2 SYGVKD. The CDR3 has 12 amino acids. The CDR3 sequence: CAISDSGNTIYF. The CDR3 DNA reads TGTGCCATCAGTGACTCTGGAAACACCATATATTTT.

The chain recombines TRBV24-1 with TRBJ1-1, with 8 bases aligning to TRBD1. After removal of 11 bases from V and 2 bases from J, the junction contained 6 bases not matched to a gene. The germline CDR1 and CDR2 sequences are KGHDR and SFDVKD. The CDR3 length is 13 residues. Here the CDR3 DNA reads TGTGCCATCCAGGGGGCTGTAAACACTGAAGCTTTCTTT. This translates into CAIQGAVNTEAFF.

The chain has TRBV24-1 and TRBJ2-2; tentatively, D is TRBD1 (6 bases). The CDR3 runs 15 residues. Looked up from germline, CDR1 is KGHDR and CDR2 is SFDVKD. Between the trimmed V and J ends, which lost 2 bases and 3 bases, there was a span of 9 bases. CDR3 nucleotides: TGTGCCACCAGTGATTCCGGGACATACACCGGGGAGCTGTTTTTT. Translation: CATSDSGTYTGELFF.

In this sample, this clonotype turned up a few times. V gene TRBV7-3 combines with J gene TRBJ2-7, with 10 bases lining up with TRBD2. Losses at the gene ends were 5 bases for V and 2 bases for J; bases not matched to a gene: 12. This CDR3 is 17 amino acids long. In germline, CDR1 is SGHTA, CDR2 FQGTGA. The CDR3 is CASSQLRLAGLTYEQYF. CDR3 DNA sequence: TGTGCCAGCAGCCAACTTCGACTAGCGGGCCTTACCTACGAGCAGTACTTC.